The 4 T cell receptor beta chains presented below share a single source sample, sequenced in a study of blood T cells in healthy people across ages (dated by TCRdb to about 2015). Libraries were built with 5' RACE. The instrument given in TCRdb is Illumina HiSeq 2500. The second PCR ran for roughly 7 to 11 cycles and used a J-beta primer mix along with a sample-barcoded 5' primer. Through fastp at Q25 and MiXCR, TCRdb rebuilt clones from the public reads, retaining in-frame beta chains. For every CDR3 protein sequence, its rows merge into one entry that carries the most common genes and DNA. The sample table shows 800,000 to 950,000 distinct CDR3 sequences, and just under 30% are seen once. Roughly 10% of the sample is held by the ten biggest clonotypes. Another study also made use of these data, one on T cells of mothers and their children.

The sample was blood. These receptors all come from a woman between 40 and 55 years old in good health.

This clonotype has more than one count but fewer than ten. V usage is TRBV2 and J usage is TRBJ1-1, with D tentatively TRBD1 (5 bases). CDR1 is SNHLY, CDR2 FYNNEI, per germline. V lost 3 bases and J 5 bases, leaving 16 bases between the germline ends. This CDR3 contains 15 residues. DNA for the CDR3: TGTGCCAGCAGTGAGGGTGCGGGGCTGAGAACTGAAGCTTTCTTT. Translated, it gives CASSEGAGLRTEAFF.

This clonotype has only a few counts. The DNA for the CDR3 is TGCAGTGCTAGTCTCAGCGGGAGGGCCTCAGATACGCAGTATTTT. It codes for CSASLSGRASDTQYF. The chain couples TRBV20-1 to TRBJ2-3; 10 nucleotides align to TRBD2. This CDR3 has 15 residues. V gave up 3 bases and J gave up 4 bases; unmatched junction bases: 7. CDR1 and CDR2 (germline): DFQATT, SNEGSKA (reference sequence).

This clonotype has a single count. The chain joins TRBV6-6 to TRBJ2-5; D may be TRBD2 (6 bases). The CDR3 is 14 residues long. Trimming removed 6 bases from V and 4 bases from J, with 15 bases in between. Germline CDR1 and CDR2: MNHNY and SVGAGI (reference sequence). The CDR3 DNA is TGTGCCAGCAGCCCTCTGGAGGGAGGAGAGACCCAGTACTTC. It translates to CASSPLEGGETQYF.

This clonotype was picked up many times. This chain uses TRBV20-1 with TRBJ2-7; TRBD1 matches at 9 bases. V shed 5 bases and J 3 bases; nucleotides not matched to a gene: 5. This CDR3 contains 13 residues. The germline gives CDR1 DFQATT, CDR2 SNEGSKA (reference sequence). The chain's CDR3 is CSASGTGNYEQYF. The CDR3 DNA is TGCAGTGCTTCTGGGACAGGGAACTACGAGCAGTACTTC.